This TCR beta chain comes out of a study of T-cell memory formation after mild COVID-19. Whole-study findings and limits: Whereas later expanders leaned CD4+, clones contracting day 15 to 85 showed a balanced CD4/CD8 makeup. Pre-infection memory already had some responding clones, implying cross-reactive memory joined.

In germline, CDR1 is MNHNS, CDR2 SASEGT. Trimming took off 4 bases at V and 0 bases at J, with 7 bases between the two ends. The CDR3 has 13 residues. Constant-segment-primed 5'RACE gave TCR alpha and TCR beta cDNA libraries with sample barcodes and UMIs. TCRdb re-called the 5' RACE reads with MiXCR, one entry per CDR3 protein. The table has fewer than 250,000 distinct CDR3 sequences, around 19% seen once. Points on this clonotype: Its antigen is unknown.

Sample: PBMCs or a T cell subset sorted from them (not recorded which). This receptor was taken from an adult woman who had mild COVID-19 (a few samples of this study predate the infection). Cell type and time point are not known. V usage is TRBV6-1 and J usage is TRBJ2-7; D not resolved. The DNA for the CDR3 is TGTGCCAGCAGTGGTCAGGTCTCCTACGAGCAGTACTTC. Translation gives CASSGQVSYEQYF.